One and the same sample provided the 3 T cell receptor beta chains below, sequenced in a study of blood T cell repertoires in COVID-19. The table came from immunoSEQ multiplex PCR; TCRdb's copy has only in-frame clones and leaves some out. This sample has 70,000 to 85,000 clones, with roughly 82% found just once. Sample: peripheral blood. The receptors stem from a man aged 55 to 70 with acute or convalescent COVID-19.

The V and J genes are TRBV4-1 and TRBJ2-2; a possible D gene is TRBD2 (6 bases). The CDR3 is 15 residues long. Germline V lookup: CDR1 MGHRA, CDR2 YSYEKL. Trimming removed 3 bases from V and 5 bases from J, with 13 bases in between. The CDR3 sequence is CASSQRDERTGELFF. In nucleotides, the CDR3 is TGCGCCAGCAGCCAGCGGGACGAACGAACCGGGGAGCTGTTTTTT.

The rearrangement uses TRBV7-9 and TRBJ2-3; maybe TRBD2 (6 bases). The CDR3 is 16 residues long. Looked up from germline, CDR1 is SEHNR and CDR2 is FQNEAQ (reference sequence). The V end was cut by 3 bases, the J end by 2 bases, with 15 bases between. Here the CDR3 DNA reads TGTGCCAGCAGCTTCGGCGGGGCCCTCCCCACAGATACGCAGTATTTT. This gives the protein CASSFGGALPTDTQYF.

This chain connects TRBV6-6 to TRBJ2-1, with D tentatively TRBD1 (5 bases). Between the trimmed V and J ends, which lost 6 bases and 2 bases, there was a span of 8 bases. The CDR3 totals 13 residues. The germline V gene encodes CDR1 MNHNY and CDR2 SVGAGI (reference sequence). The CDR3 DNA reads as TGTGCCAGCAGCCAGGGAACCTACAATGAGCAGTTCTTC. This sequence encodes CASSQGTYNEQFF.